A selection of T cell receptor beta chains follows, all from one sample in a study of shared T cell receptors in the human thymus. TCRdb's table, derived via immunoSEQ multiplex PCR, lists solely in-frame clones and lacks some. The sample includes 500,000 to 550,000 clones, about four fifths of them seen just once. The data also belong to a second study, concerning human thymus T cells.

Sequenced input: thymocytes. The receptors derive from a boy less than two years old with a congenital heart defect. Both conserved end residues are part of each CDR3. D genes are given only for firm matches. Not every row has a clone size; where given, it reads once, few, many or a size class.

j_gene	v_gene	d_gene	abundance	len	CDR3nt	CDR3aa
TRBJ2-7	TRBV6-4	TRBD2	.	14	TGTGCCAGCAGTGAAAGGGGAGGGAACTACGAGCAGTACTTC	CASSERGGNYEQYF
TRBJ2-5	TRBV9	TRBD2	.	15	TGTGCCAGCAGCGTAGGAGCGGGAGTCGGGGAGACCCAGTACTTC	CASSVGAGVGETQYF
TRBJ1-1	TRBV25-1	.	.	16	TGTGCCAGCAGTGGTACGAAAGGACCCAGGGGAGCTGTAGCTTTCTTT	CASSGTKGPRGAVAFF
TRBJ2-7	TRBV5-6	TRBD2	.	17	TGTGCCAGCAGCTTGGAGGGAACTAGCGGGTTCACCTACGAGCAGTACTTC	CASSLEGTSGFTYEQYF
TRBJ2-3	TRBV30	TRBD1	few	15	TGTGCCTGGAGTGTAGGGGGCCGGGGCACAGATACGCAGTATTTT	CAWSVGGRGTDTQYF
TRBJ2-5	TRBV6-1	.	.	12	TGTGCCAGCAGTGCCGACCAAGAGACCCAGTACTTC	CASSADQETQYF
TRBJ2-6	TRBV7-9	.	.	17	TGTGCCAGCAGCTCCCCTTCTACCTCCTCTGGGGCCAACGTCCTGACTTTC	CASSSPSTSSGANVLTF
TRBJ2-5	TRBV18	.	.	18	TGTGCCAGCTCACCGCCCCAGGGCGGCGGGGGCTTCCAAGAGACCCAGTACTTC	CASSPPQGGGGFQETQYF
TRBJ2-2	TRBV5-4	TRBD2	.	17	TGTGCCAGCAGCCAGGGACTAGCGGGATGGAACACCGGGGAGCTGTTTTTT	CASSQGLAGWNTGELFF
TRBJ2-7	TRBV15	TRBD2	.	16	TGTGCCACCAGCAGAGATGGGGGACTAGTGTGTACGAAGCAGTACTTC	CATSRDGGLVCTKQYF
TRBJ2-7	TRBV7-9	.	.	14	TGTGCCAGCAGCCAGGTGTCAAATACCTACGAGCAGTACTTC	CASSQVSNTYEQYF
TRBJ2-1	TRBV6-1	TRBD2	.	14	TGTGCCAGCAAGCCAGCGGGAGGGAGCAATGAGCAGTTCTTC	CASKPAGGSNEQFF
TRBJ2-5	TRBV4-2	TRBD2	once	17	TGTGCCAGCAGCCAAGATGGTCTAGCGGGAGTTTCAGAGACCCAGTACTTC	CASSQDGLAGVSETQYF
TRBJ2-3	TRBV6-1	TRBD2	.	19	TGTGCCAGCAGTGAAGAAGAGGGCCGCGGGAGGGCCTTGAGAGATACGCAGTATTTT	CASSEEEGRGRALRDTQYF
TRBJ1-4	TRBV30	TRBD1	.	17	TGTGCCTGGCAACTTCGAGCCTACCGACAGGGGAGCGAAAAACTGTTTTTT	CAWQLRAYRQGSEKLFF
TRBJ2-7	TRBV4-3	TRBD2	.	16	TGCGCCAGCAGCCAGGGACTAGCGGGAGGGCCGGGCGAGCAGTACTTC	CASSQGLAGGPGEQYF
TRBJ2-7	TRBV7-9	TRBD2	.	16	TGTGCCAGCAGTTCGGCCCCAAGCGGGAGCGGGAACGAGCAGTACTTC	CASSSAPSGSGNEQYF
TRBJ2-1	TRBV6-4	.	.	14	TGTGCCAGCAGTGACTTAAACACCCACAATGAGCAGTTCTTC	CASSDLNTHNEQFF
TRBJ1-1	TRBV15	.	.	16	TGTGCCACCAGCAGAGCGTTTGCATCCCCTACCACTGAAGCTTTCTTT	CATSRAFASPTTEAFF
TRBJ2-7	TRBV2	.	.	14	TGTGCCAGCAGTGAGTCGGTGAGCTCCTACGAGCAGTACTTC	CASSESVSSYEQYF
TRBJ2-5	TRBV4-3	.	.	14	TGCGCCAGCAGCCAAGGGAGGTCAACGGGGGAGCAGTACTTC	CASSQGRSTGEQYF
TRBJ2-7	TRBV28	.	few	16	TGTGCCAGCAGTTTTCGGCGGCAGCTCAGCTCCTACGAGCAGTACTTC	CASSFRRQLSSYEQYF
TRBJ2-1	TRBV11-2	TRBD1	.	14	TGTGCCAGCAGCCGGGACAGCCGAAACAATGAGCAGTTCTTC	CASSRDSRNNEQFF
TRBJ1-2	TRBV30	TRBD1	once	14	TGTGCCTGGAGGTTGGACAGGGCAGCGGGGGGCTACACCTTC	CAWRLDRAAGGYTF
TRBJ2-3	TRBV5-1	TRBD2	.	14	TGCGCCAGCAGCGAAGCGGGAAACACAGATACGCAGTATTTT	CASSEAGNTDTQYF
TRBJ2-3	TRBV30	.	.	13	TGTGCCTGGACTCCAATACTCACAGATACGCAGTATTTT	CAWTPILTDTQYF
TRBJ2-2	TRBV27	.	.	18	TGTGCCAGCAGTCCTAACCACCCTAGCGAAGAGAACACCGGGGAGCTGTTTTTT	CASSPNHPSEENTGELFF
TRBJ2-5	TRBV4-2	.	.	17	TGTGCCAGCAGCCAAGATTGGGGCTTAGCTGTCCAAGGGACCCAGTACTTC	CASSQDWGLAVQGTQYF
TRBJ1-4	TRBV28	.	.	20	TGTGCCAGCAGTTCGCCCCGGGGGGTGGGGGCGTTTTATACTAATGAAAAACTGTTTTTT	CASSSPRGVGAFYTNEKLFF
TRBJ2-1	TRBV27	TRBD2	.	16	TGTGCCAGCAGTTTGCAGACTAGCGGGAGCGACAATGAGCAGTTCTTC	CASSLQTSGSDNEQFF
TRBJ1-1	TRBV18	TRBD1	.	14	TGTGCCAGCTCACCCCACAGGGGGGACACTGAAGCTTTCTTT	CASSPHRGDTEAFF
TRBJ2-1	TRBV6-5	.	few	15	TGTGCCAGCAGTTACGAGTTGCGGCCCAACAATGAGCAGTTCTTC	CASSYELRPNNEQFF
TRBJ2-1	TRBV11-1	TRBD2	.	16	TGTGCCAGCAGCTTACCCTCGGCGGGGGTGCCTGGGGAGCAGTTCTTC	CASSLPSAGVPGEQFF
TRBJ2-1	TRBV27	.	.	15	TGTGCCAGCAGCGCGGGCGGGTTGTCCTACAATGAGCAGTTCTTC	CASSAGGLSYNEQFF
TRBJ2-1	TRBV5-1	TRBD2	.	15	TGCGCCAGCAGCTTGGCGGGGACTAGTTCGCATGAGCAGTTCTTC	CASSLAGTSSHEQFF
TRBJ1-3	TRBV2	.	few	14	TGTGCCAGCAGTGGAGGTCCAGCGTTATACACCATATATTTT	CASSGGPALYTIYF
TRBJ2-7	TRBV2	TRBD1	.	16	TGTGCCAGCAGGGAAGTGGGACAGGGAGGCTCCTACGAGCAGTACTTC	CASREVGQGGSYEQYF
TRBJ2-1	TRBV7-2	TRBD2	.	17	TGTGCCAGCAGCTTAGGGGGAGCGGGAGATCCTGACAATGAGCAGTTCTTC	CASSLGGAGDPDNEQFF
TRBJ2-3	TRBV7-2	TRBD2	.	15	TGTGCCAGCAGCTTAGCGGGAGGGCCCCCAGATACGCAGTATTTT	CASSLAGGPPDTQYF
TRBJ1-1	TRBV27	.	.	20	TGTGCCAGCAGGGGGGAGGGGCGGGGGGCCGAATTCGATATGAACACTGAAGCTTTCTTT	CASRGEGRGAEFDMNTEAFF
TRBJ2-7	TRBV27	TRBD2	.	18	TGTGCCAGCAGACCCCCGATGAGAGCGGGATCTCTATTCTACGAGCAGTACTTC	CASRPPMRAGSLFYEQYF
TRBJ2-1	TRBV4-2	.	.	14	TGTGCCAGCAGCCAAGATTTTGCGGGGGCGCAACAGTTCTTC	CASSQDFAGAQQFF
TRBJ2-3	TRBV30	TRBD2	.	18	TGTGCCTGGAGTGTATGGGGTCTAGCGGAGACTAGCACAGATACGCAGTATTTT	CAWSVWGLAETSTDTQYF
TRBJ2-3	TRBV5-1	.	.	12	TGCGCCAGCAGCTTGCCAGGAGATACGCAGTATTTT	CASSLPGDTQYF
TRBJ2-1	TRBV6-5	.	.	15	TGTGCCAGCAGTTACCCATCTTTTGAACTAGGTGAGCAGTTCTTC	CASSYPSFELGEQFF
TRBJ2-5	TRBV28	.	.	15	TGTGCCAGCACTGCGGACTTAGCGGAGAGGGAGACCCAGTACTTC	CASTADLAERETQYF
TRBJ1-3	TRBV6-1	.	once	13	TGTGCCAGCGCTACCACCTCTGGAAACACCATATATTTT	CASATTSGNTIYF
TRBJ2-1	TRBV27	.	.	12	TGTGCCAGCAGTCTTAGGGGTCATGAGCAGTTCTTC	CASSLRGHEQFF
TRBJ2-3	TRBV27	.	.	14	TGTGCCAGCAGTTGTCTGCGGGACACAGATACGCAGTATTTT	CASSCLRDTDTQYF
TRBJ2-1	TRBV7-3	.	.	17	TGTGCCAGCAGCTTAAGGGCTGGCGGGGAGGCCTACAATGAGCAGTTCTTC	CASSLRAGGEAYNEQFF
TRBJ2-7	TRBV11-2	TRBD2	.	16	TGTGCCAGCAGCTTGCCGGGAGGGCCCGTCCCCTACGAGCAGTACTTC	CASSLPGGPVPYEQYF
TRBJ2-3	TRBV7-2	.	few	16	TGTGCCAGCAGCTTAGTTGGGAGGACTAGCACAGATACGCAGTATTTT	CASSLVGRTSTDTQYF
TRBJ2-1	TRBV28	.	.	17	TGTGCCAGCAGTTTCCCCTCGGGACTCCTCTCCTACAATGAGCAGTTCTTC	CASSFPSGLLSYNEQFF
TRBJ2-1	TRBV5-6	TRBD2	.	17	TGTGCCAGCAGCTCACACCCCCGGGTAGCGGGTAAGAATGAGCAGTTCTTC	CASSSHPRVAGKNEQFF
TRBJ2-7	TRBV2	.	once	15	TGTGCCAGCAGTGAAGCCCGGGAGCTCGGCTACGAGCAGTACTTC	CASSEARELGYEQYF
TRBJ2-7	TRBV6-6	.	.	14	TGTGCCAGCAGACCGAGACTCCAGACCTACGAGCAGTACTTC	CASRPRLQTYEQYF
TRBJ1-2	TRBV11-2	.	.	14	TGTGCCAGCAGCTTAACCCTGCCTGAGGATGGCTACACCTTC	CASSLTLPEDGYTF
TRBJ1-4	TRBV27	.	.	18	TGTGCCAGCAGTTTAAGGACCCCGTTACAGGGTCGATCGGAAAAACTGTTTTTT	CASSLRTPLQGRSEKLFF
TRBJ2-1	TRBV7-6	TRBD2	.	16	TGTGCCAGCAGCCATCCCCGGGGGACTAGTGATAATGAGCAGTTCTTC	CASSHPRGTSDNEQFF